The sequence of this T cell receptor (beta chain) was determined in a study of cytomegalovirus exposure and HLA in healthy donors. Overall study context: Unique TCRs numbering about 87 million, obtained from HLA-typed donors, made up an early data release. Clustering assigned about 76% of the 350 to 450 genotyped donors to the Caucasian-associated ancestry cluster.

General study points: Per a prior analysis, the majority of TCR beta V segments were productive roughly 87% or roughly 30% of the time.

Germline V gene data show CDR1 as SGDLS and CDR2 as YYNGEE. The CDR3 is 14 amino acids. Trimming pared 0 bases from V and 4 bases from J, leaving 10 bases between. For this clone: Antigen specificity is unknown.

Primers for the PCR totalled 60 Vbeta and 13 Jbeta. Profiled with immunoSEQ multiplex PCR; TCRdb holds only in-frame clones, not every one. The sample consists of about 160,000 clones, 80% of them appearing once. The genes are TRBV9 and TRBJ1-1; D is perhaps TRBD1 (5 bases). The source is a man under 40 in good health and CMV-seronegative. The source material was PBMCs. CDR3 DNA: TGTGCCAGCAGCGTAGACAGGTGGGGCACTGAAGCTTTCTTT. Protein product: CASSVDRWGTEAFF.